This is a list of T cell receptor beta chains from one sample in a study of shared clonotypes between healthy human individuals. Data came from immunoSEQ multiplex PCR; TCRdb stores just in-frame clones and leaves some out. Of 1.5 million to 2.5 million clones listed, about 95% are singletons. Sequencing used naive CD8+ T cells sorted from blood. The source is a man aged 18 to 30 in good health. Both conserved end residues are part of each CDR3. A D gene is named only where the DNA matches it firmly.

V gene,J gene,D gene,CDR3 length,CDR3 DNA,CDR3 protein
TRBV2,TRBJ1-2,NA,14,TGTGCCAGCAGTGACCACACGGGAGTCTATGGCTACACCTTC,CASSDHTGVYGYTF
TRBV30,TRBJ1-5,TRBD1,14,TGTGCCTGGAGTGGGACAGGGCTGAATCAGCCCCAGCATTTT,CAWSGTGLNQPQHF
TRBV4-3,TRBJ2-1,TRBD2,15,TGCGCCAGCAGCCATTCTAGCGGGTCCTACAATGAGCAGTTCTTC,CASSHSSGSYNEQFF
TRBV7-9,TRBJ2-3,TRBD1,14,TGTGCCAGCAGCCAGGGACAGGGTACAGATACGCAGTATTTT,CASSQGQGTDTQYF
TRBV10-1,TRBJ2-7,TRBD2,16,TGCGCCAGCAGTGATTTGGACGGGAGGGGAGCCTACGAGCAGTACTTC,CASSDLDGRGAYEQYF
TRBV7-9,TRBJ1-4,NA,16,TGTGCCAGCAGCCAAGGTGCGCTTGCAACTAATGAAAAACTGTTTTTT,CASSQGALATNEKLFF
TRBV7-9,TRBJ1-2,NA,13,TGTGCCAGCAGCCCTCGGGAAGGGAATGGCTACACCTTC,CASSPREGNGYTF
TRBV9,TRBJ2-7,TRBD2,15,TGTGCCAGCAGCGTATCTAGCGGGGGATACTACGAGCAGTACTTC,CASSVSSGGYYEQYF
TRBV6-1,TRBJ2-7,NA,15,TGTGCCAGCACCACGGACAGATTGATCTCCTACGAGCAGTACTTC,CASTTDRLISYEQYF
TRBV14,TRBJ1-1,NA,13,TGTGCCAGCAGCTTAGACATTGACACTGAAGCTTTCTTT,CASSLDIDTEAFF
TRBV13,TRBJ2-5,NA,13,TGTGCCGGGGGACCGAGGGGGCAAGAGACCCAGTACTTC,CAGGPRGQETQYF
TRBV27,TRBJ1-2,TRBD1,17,TGTGCCAGCAGTTTCCTAGGGACAGGGGGTAGAGAGAGGGGCTACACCTTC,CASSFLGTGGRERGYTF
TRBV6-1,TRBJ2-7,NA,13,TGTGCCAGCAGGGGGTCAAGCTCCTACGAGCAGTACTTC,CASRGSSSYEQYF
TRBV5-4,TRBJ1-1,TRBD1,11,TGTGCCAGCAGCCAGGGGGGTGAAGCTTTCTTT,CASSQGGEAFF